The entry below gives a single T cell receptor (beta chain) sequence along with its context. Its antigen is unknown. No base-level quality is on record; no much larger clone is a single base apart. The source of the sample is a study of HIV-infected children after antiretroviral therapy interruption (dated by TCRdb to the late 2010s). A note on the overall study: Eight children, all with CD4+ count above 500 and viral load below 50 copies/ml, were included, of whom four were on planned treatment interruption and four were on continuous treatment. The interruption group had a median age of about 8.8 years, and the continuous treatment group had a median age of approximately 8 years. Most participating children had recorded exposure to EBV and CMV. For the interruption arm, samples were taken at week 0, at week 12, at the end of interruption (week 24 or 48), and roughly 3 years after the study ended. Continuous-treatment samples were analyzed from corresponding weeks 0, 48 and 150. Alongside thymic output measurements, TCR repertoires of children on planned treatment interruption were compared with TCR repertoires of children on continuous antiretroviral treatment.

CDR1 is given as MDHEN and CDR2 as SYDVKM, both from the germline V gene. The CDR3 measures 10 amino acids from cysteine to phenylalanine. Solely the CDR3 DNA is kept, with 30 bases framed from the first base. The V and J ends are trimmed by 7 bases and 4 bases, leaving 4 bases between them. Here is what the overall study found, with its caveats: Minor non-naive CD45RA+ populations, such as EMRA or stem memory cells, might be present among the sorted CD45RA+ naive cells. The low number of patients is a limitation and the data should be interpreted with caution. In naive CD4+ repertoires of PTI patients, reduced CDR3 sharing between time points was observed after interruption began, whereas many sequences were found to be shared between end of interruption and 3 years later. An increase in the naive CD4+ Gini coefficient was observed by the end of treatment interruption, suggesting clonal expansion, and a return to baseline was observed by 3 years.

The treatment or condition label of this sample denotes: PENTA 11 planned treatment interruption arm or continuous ART arm. The participants, all children from the United Kingdom aged 2 to 15 years, had been on at least three-drug ART for a minimum of 24 weeks. Cryopreserved PBMCs containing at least 5 million viable cells were required, and a few candidate patients were excluded because of low viable PBMC yield. Naive CD4+ CD45RA+ CD45RO- T cells were FACS-sorted from thawed PBMCs on a FACSAria III cell sorter. Sorted cells were fixed, and RNA was extracted using the RNeasy FFPE kit followed by the RNeasy Micro kit. Library preparation used 3' RACE. TCR libraries were constructed from RNA with a 3' RACE protocol that used unique molecular identifiers to correct for PCR amplification bias. As many as 12 amplicon libraries were pooled and then sequenced on an Illumina MiSeq using v2 2x250 paired-end chemistry. Per the source publication's procedure: Reads were processed with Decombinator for assignment of V and J genes and CDR3, and barcode-based correction of errors and PCR bias was applied. Before Gini coefficients were calculated with the R ineq package, the repertoires were subsampled to the same depth. CDR3 similarity was assessed with GLIPH, Hamming distance and a shared triplet metric. TCRdb ran its own pipeline on the public reads, namely fastp trimming at Q25 and MiXCR clone calling, and kept in-frame beta chains. For every CDR3 protein sequence, its rows merge into one entry that carries the most common genes and DNA. These V and J calls derive from TCRdb rather than the authors' analysis. The sample table contains more than 40,000 distinct CDR3 sequences; only one count was recorded for around 4.5% of them. Approximately 0.67% of the sample is held by the ten biggest clonotypes.

The chain was built from TRBV28 and TRBJ2-5, with no D gene named confidently. This clonotype originated in a pool of human donors with HIV. This specimen was CD45RA+ CD4+ T cells from PBMCs, pooled from several time points, taken from a donor given antiretroviral therapy, either interrupted or continuous. Sample cell subset or site, as interpreted from the label and publication: naive CD4+ CD45RA+ CD45RO- T cells. At the DNA level, the sequence is TGTGCCAGCAAGAGAGAGACCCAGTACTTC. The translation is CASKRETQYF.